These T cell receptor beta chains were read from a single sample in a study of blood T cell repertoires in COVID-19. TCRdb's table, derived via immunoSEQ multiplex PCR, lists solely in-frame clones and lacks some. The repertoire consists of 54,000 or so clones, with around 81% occurring once and the leading ten covering approximately 3.5%. What was sequenced was peripheral blood. The receptor set was obtained from a woman of 80 years or more with acute or convalescent COVID-19. Each CDR3 is given with its conserved first and last residue. The order of the fields is J gene, clone size, V gene, D gene, CDR3 length, CDR3 DNA, CDR3 protein. D genes are given only for firm matches. Some rows mark clone size as missing; the rest say once, few, many or name a class of expanded clone.

j_gene: TRBJ2-1
abundance: few
v_gene: TRBV27
d_gene: TRBD2
len: 16
CDR3nt: TGTGCCAGCAGTTTACGCCTAGCGGAGCACCGTCCTGAGCAGTTCTTC
CDR3aa: CASSLRLAEHRPEQFF

j_gene: TRBJ2-3
abundance: -
v_gene: TRBV20-1
d_gene: TRBD2
len: 18
CDR3nt: TGCAGTGCTAGTGTATTACTCGGGACTAGCGGAAGGGGAGATACGCAGTATTTT
CDR3aa: CSASVLLGTSGRGDTQYF

j_gene: TRBJ2-1
abundance: -
v_gene: TRBV28
d_gene: -
len: 15
CDR3nt: TGTGCCAGCAGTTTAGTAGGGGGATCCTACAATGAGCAGTTCTTC
CDR3aa: CASSLVGGSYNEQFF

j_gene: TRBJ1-1
abundance: -
v_gene: TRBV19
d_gene: -
len: 15
CDR3nt: TGTGCCAGTAGTATTGGGGCAGCTATGAACACTGAAGCTTTCTTT
CDR3aa: CASSIGAAMNTEAFF

j_gene: TRBJ2-7
abundance: once
v_gene: TRBV7-9
d_gene: TRBD1
len: 16
CDR3nt: TGTGCCAGCAGCTCATCCGGGACAGGTCGTAAGGGGGAGCAGTACTTC
CDR3aa: CASSSSGTGRKGEQYF

j_gene: TRBJ1-5
abundance: few
v_gene: TRBV7-2
d_gene: TRBD1
len: 16
CDR3nt: TGTGCCAGCAGCTTAGCGCTTGGTACAGGGGATCAGCCCCAGCATTTT
CDR3aa: CASSLALGTGDQPQHF

j_gene: TRBJ2-4
abundance: -
v_gene: TRBV9
d_gene: TRBD2
len: 13
CDR3nt: TGTGCCAGCAGCCCACGGGGGGATAACATTCAGTACTTC
CDR3aa: CASSPRGDNIQYF

j_gene: TRBJ1-6
abundance: -
v_gene: TRBV5-5
d_gene: -
len: 13
CDR3nt: TGTGCCAGCAGCTGGTACGAGGGATCACCCCTCCACTTT
CDR3aa: CASSWYEGSPLHF

j_gene: TRBJ2-3
abundance: -
v_gene: TRBV5-1
d_gene: -
len: 16
CDR3nt: TGCGCCAGCAGCTTGGGCGGGGGCGAACAGGGAGATACGCAGTATTTT
CDR3aa: CASSLGGGEQGDTQYF

j_gene: TRBJ1-5
abundance: once
v_gene: TRBV19
d_gene: TRBD1
len: 17
CDR3nt: TGTGCCAGTAGAACTACAGGGGGAACTTATAGCAATCAGCCCCAGCATTTT
CDR3aa: CASRTTGGTYSNQPQHF

j_gene: TRBJ1-4
abundance: -
v_gene: TRBV29-1
d_gene: -
len: 13
CDR3nt: TGCAGCGTTGAGAAGGGACAAAATGAAAAACTGTTTTTT
CDR3aa: CSVEKGQNEKLFF

j_gene: TRBJ2-7
abundance: -
v_gene: TRBV28
d_gene: TRBD2
len: 14
CDR3nt: TGTGCCAGCAGTTGGGGACTAGGAGGGAACGAGCAGTACTTC
CDR3aa: CASSWGLGGNEQYF

j_gene: TRBJ2-3
abundance: once
v_gene: TRBV11-1
d_gene: TRBD2
len: 15
CDR3nt: TGTGCCAGCAGCCCAGCGGGAGACCGCACAGATACGCAGTATTTT
CDR3aa: CASSPAGDRTDTQYF

j_gene: TRBJ2-1
abundance: -
v_gene: TRBV11-2
d_gene: TRBD1
len: 15
CDR3nt: TGTGCCAGCCAAGGACAGGGGACTATTCACAATGAGCAGTTCTTC
CDR3aa: CASQGQGTIHNEQFF

j_gene: TRBJ2-1
abundance: once
v_gene: TRBV9
d_gene: TRBD2
len: 16
CDR3nt: TGTGCCAGCAGCGTAGGACTAGCGGGAGTCAACAATGAGCAGTTCTTC
CDR3aa: CASSVGLAGVNNEQFF

j_gene: TRBJ1-2
abundance: once
v_gene: TRBV19
d_gene: TRBD1
len: 15
CDR3nt: TGTGCCAGTAGAGGGTCCACAGGGGATATTCGGGGCTACACCTTC
CDR3aa: CASRGSTGDIRGYTF

j_gene: TRBJ1-4
abundance: -
v_gene: TRBV5-1
d_gene: -
len: 17
CDR3nt: TGCGCCAGCAGCTTCTGGGCAGGGGCTTCAACTAATGAAAAACTGTTTTTT
CDR3aa: CASSFWAGASTNEKLFF

j_gene: TRBJ1-1
abundance: -
v_gene: TRBV4-2
d_gene: -
len: 14
CDR3nt: TGTGCCAGCAGCCACTCGGCGGCGAACACTGAAGCTTTCTTT
CDR3aa: CASSHSAANTEAFF

j_gene: TRBJ2-7
abundance: few
v_gene: TRBV28
d_gene: -
len: 11
CDR3nt: TGTGCCAGCAGCCGCACATTTTGGCAGTACTTC
CDR3aa: CASSRTFWQYF

j_gene: TRBJ1-6
abundance: -
v_gene: TRBV6-5
d_gene: TRBD1
len: 16
CDR3nt: TGTGCCAGCAGTTCGGACAGGGCCGGTTATAATTCACCCCTCCACTTT
CDR3aa: CASSSDRAGYNSPLHF

j_gene: TRBJ1-4
abundance: -
v_gene: TRBV2
d_gene: TRBD1
len: 14
CDR3nt: TGTGCCAGCAGCAACTCGGGACAGGGAGGAAAACTGTTTTTT
CDR3aa: CASSNSGQGGKLFF

j_gene: TRBJ2-2
abundance: -
v_gene: TRBV19
d_gene: -
len: 16
CDR3nt: TGTGCCAGTAGTATTTTCCCAGGGGCGAACACCGGGGAGCTGTTTTTT
CDR3aa: CASSIFPGANTGELFF

j_gene: TRBJ1-6
abundance: -
v_gene: TRBV6-5
d_gene: TRBD1
len: 15
CDR3nt: TGTGCCAGCAGTTACGAGGCAGGGGGATATTCACCCCTCCACTTT
CDR3aa: CASSYEAGGYSPLHF

j_gene: TRBJ2-7
abundance: -
v_gene: TRBV5-6
d_gene: TRBD1
len: 16
CDR3nt: TGTGCCAGCAGCGTAAGGATGGACAGGGGCCGCAACGAGCAGTACTTC
CDR3aa: CASSVRMDRGRNEQYF

j_gene: TRBJ1-1
abundance: -
v_gene: TRBV7-2
d_gene: -
len: 13
CDR3nt: TGTGCCAGCAGCTTAGCGCCCGGTATTGAAGCTTTCTTT
CDR3aa: CASSLAPGIEAFF

j_gene: TRBJ2-3
abundance: -
v_gene: TRBV9
d_gene: TRBD2
len: 16
CDR3nt: TGTGCCAGCAGCGTCCATCCCGGGGGGAGCACAGATACGCAGTATTTT
CDR3aa: CASSVHPGGSTDTQYF

j_gene: TRBJ1-5
abundance: few
v_gene: TRBV4-1
d_gene: -
len: 15
CDR3nt: TGCGCCAGCAGCCAATCAGGGCATCTCAATCAGCCCCAGCATTTT
CDR3aa: CASSQSGHLNQPQHF

j_gene: TRBJ2-5
abundance: -
v_gene: TRBV27
d_gene: -
len: 13
CDR3nt: TGTGCCAGCAGTCGCAGGAATCAAGAGACCCAGTACTTC
CDR3aa: CASSRRNQETQYF

j_gene: TRBJ1-6
abundance: -
v_gene: TRBV19
d_gene: -
len: 14
CDR3nt: TGTGCCACTCACCGGGAGGGCGATAATTCACCCCTCCACTTT
CDR3aa: CATHREGDNSPLHF

j_gene: TRBJ2-5
abundance: -
v_gene: TRBV29-1
d_gene: TRBD1
len: 18
CDR3nt: TGCAGCGTTGACAGACTTGCGACCGCGACAGGGTTACAAGAGACCCAGTACTTC
CDR3aa: CSVDRLATATGLQETQYF

j_gene: TRBJ2-5
abundance: -
v_gene: TRBV28
d_gene: -
len: 12
CDR3nt: TGTGCCGGATCCCGGGGTCGCGAGACCCAGTACTTC
CDR3aa: CAGSRGRETQYF

j_gene: TRBJ2-3
abundance: -
v_gene: TRBV7-7
d_gene: -
len: 14
CDR3nt: TGTGCCAGCAGCTTAGCCCCCTTCACAGATACGCAGTATTTT
CDR3aa: CASSLAPFTDTQYF